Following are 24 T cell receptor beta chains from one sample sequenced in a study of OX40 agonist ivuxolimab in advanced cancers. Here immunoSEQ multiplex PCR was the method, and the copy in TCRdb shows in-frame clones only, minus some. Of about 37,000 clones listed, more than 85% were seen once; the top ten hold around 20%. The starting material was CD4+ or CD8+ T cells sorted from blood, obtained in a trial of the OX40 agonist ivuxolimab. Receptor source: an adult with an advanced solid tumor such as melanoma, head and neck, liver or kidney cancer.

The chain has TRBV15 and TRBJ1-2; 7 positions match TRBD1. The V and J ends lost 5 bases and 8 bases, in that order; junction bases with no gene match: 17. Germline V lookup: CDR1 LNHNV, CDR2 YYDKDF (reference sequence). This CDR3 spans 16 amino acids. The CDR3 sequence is CATSLGQNIYFEGYTF. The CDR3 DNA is TGTGCCACCAGCCTGGGACAGAATATATATTTCGAGGGCTACACCTTC.

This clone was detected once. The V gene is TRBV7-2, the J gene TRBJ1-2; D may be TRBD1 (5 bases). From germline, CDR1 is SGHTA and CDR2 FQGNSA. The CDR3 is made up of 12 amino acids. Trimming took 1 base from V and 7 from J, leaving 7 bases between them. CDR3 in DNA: TGTGCCAGCAGCTTAGTAGGGGCTGGCTACACCTTC. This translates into CASSLVGAGYTF.

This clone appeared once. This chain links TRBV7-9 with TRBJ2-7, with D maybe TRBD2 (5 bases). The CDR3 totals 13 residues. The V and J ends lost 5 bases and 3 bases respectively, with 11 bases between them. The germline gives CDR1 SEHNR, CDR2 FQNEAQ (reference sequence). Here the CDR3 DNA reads TGTGCCAGCAGCCTTCCTGCGGGCTACGAGCAGTACTTC. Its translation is CASSLPAGYEQYF.

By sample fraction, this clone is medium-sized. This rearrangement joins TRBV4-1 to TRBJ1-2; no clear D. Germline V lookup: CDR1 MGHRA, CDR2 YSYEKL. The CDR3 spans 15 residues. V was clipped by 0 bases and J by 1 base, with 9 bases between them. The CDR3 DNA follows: TGCGCCAGCAGCCAAGAGAATACGATTAACTATGGCTACACCTTC. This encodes CASSQENTINYGYTF.

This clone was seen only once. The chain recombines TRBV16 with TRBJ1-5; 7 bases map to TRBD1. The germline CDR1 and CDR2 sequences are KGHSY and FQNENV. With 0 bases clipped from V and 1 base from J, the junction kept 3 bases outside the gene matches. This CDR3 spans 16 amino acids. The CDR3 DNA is TGTGCCAGCAGCCAATCCGACAGGGCGAGCAATCAGCCCCAGCATTTT. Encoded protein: CASSQSDRASNQPQHF.

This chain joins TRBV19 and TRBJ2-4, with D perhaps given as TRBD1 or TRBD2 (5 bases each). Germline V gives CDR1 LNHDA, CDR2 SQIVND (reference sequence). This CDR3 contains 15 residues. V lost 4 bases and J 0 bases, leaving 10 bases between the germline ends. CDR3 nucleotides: TGTGCCAGTAGTAGGCCGGGGCCAGCCAAAAACATTCAGTACTTC. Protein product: CASSRPGPAKNIQYF.

The DNA of the CDR3 is TGTGCCAGCAGCCTGGAGGGATTGAACACTGAAGCTTTCTTT. As protein: CASSLEGLNTEAFF. The V call is TRBV6-5, the J call TRBJ1-1; D unresolved. CDR3 length: 14 amino acids. Trimming took 6 bases from V and 0 from J, leaving 11 bases between them. Germline-derived CDR1 and CDR2 are MNHEY and SVGAGI.

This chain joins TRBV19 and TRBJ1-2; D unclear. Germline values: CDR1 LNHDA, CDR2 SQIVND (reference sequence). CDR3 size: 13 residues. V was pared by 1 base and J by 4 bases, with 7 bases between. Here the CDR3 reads CASSIVKSYGYTF. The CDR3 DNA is TGTGCCAGTAGTATAGTCAAGAGCTATGGCTACACCTTC.

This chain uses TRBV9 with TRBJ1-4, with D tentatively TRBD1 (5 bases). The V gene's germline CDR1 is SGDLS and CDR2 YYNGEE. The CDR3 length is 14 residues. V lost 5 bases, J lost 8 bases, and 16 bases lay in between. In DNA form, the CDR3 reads TGTGCCAGCAGGCCAGCGGGGGGAGAAGAAAAACTGTTTTTT. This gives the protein CASRPAGGEEKLFF.

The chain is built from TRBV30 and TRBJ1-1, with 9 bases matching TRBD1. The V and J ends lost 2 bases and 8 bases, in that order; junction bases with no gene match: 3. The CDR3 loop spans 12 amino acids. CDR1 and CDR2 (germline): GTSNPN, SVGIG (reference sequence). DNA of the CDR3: TGTGCCTGGAGTACGGACAGGGGCGAAGCTTTCTTT. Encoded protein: CAWSTDRGEAFF.

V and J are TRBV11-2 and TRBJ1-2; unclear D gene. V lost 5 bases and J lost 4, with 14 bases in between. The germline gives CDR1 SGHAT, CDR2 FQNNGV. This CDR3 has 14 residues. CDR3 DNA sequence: TGTGCCAGCAGCCGGACGGACGAAATCTATGGCTACACCTTC. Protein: CASSRTDEIYGYTF.

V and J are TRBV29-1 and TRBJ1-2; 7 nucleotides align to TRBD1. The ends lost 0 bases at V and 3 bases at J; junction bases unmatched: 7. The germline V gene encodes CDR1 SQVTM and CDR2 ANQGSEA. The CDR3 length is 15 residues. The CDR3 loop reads CSVEDPNRGHYGYTF. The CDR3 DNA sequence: TGCAGCGTTGAAGATCCCAACAGGGGTCACTATGGCTACACCTTC.

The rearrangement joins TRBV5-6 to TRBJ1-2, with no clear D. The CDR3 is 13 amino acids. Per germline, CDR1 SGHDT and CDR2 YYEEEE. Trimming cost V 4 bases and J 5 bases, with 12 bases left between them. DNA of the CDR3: TGTGCCAGCAGCCCCGAGTCCGGGTATGGCTACACCTTC. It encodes CASSPESGYGYTF.

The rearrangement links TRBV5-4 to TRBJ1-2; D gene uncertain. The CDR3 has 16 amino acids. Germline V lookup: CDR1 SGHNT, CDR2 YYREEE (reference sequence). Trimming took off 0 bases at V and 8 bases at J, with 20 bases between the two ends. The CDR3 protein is CASSLGFSTDPRGYTF. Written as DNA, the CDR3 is TGTGCCAGCAGCTTGGGGTTTTCCACAGACCCTAGGGGCTACACCTTC.

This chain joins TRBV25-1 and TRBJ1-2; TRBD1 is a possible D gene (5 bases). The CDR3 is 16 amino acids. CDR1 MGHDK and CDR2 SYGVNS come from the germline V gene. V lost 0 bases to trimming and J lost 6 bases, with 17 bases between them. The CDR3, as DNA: TGTGCCAGCAGTGAATATCCCGGCAGGGACGAAAATGGCTACACCTTC. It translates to CASSEYPGRDENGYTF.

The CDR3 bases are TGTGCCAGCACCCAGGGAGAGACCCAGTACTTC. Its protein is CASTQGETQYF. The rearrangement links TRBV6-1 to TRBJ2-5, with D maybe TRBD1 (5 bases). The germline V gene encodes CDR1 MNHNS and CDR2 SASEGT. The V end lost 7 bases, the J end lost 4 bases, and 7 bases lay between the germline ends. The CDR3 has 11 amino acids.

CDR3 protein: CASSKKPGDLGAEAFF. As DNA, the CDR3 is TGTGCCAGCAGTAAGAAGCCGGGCGACCTGGGCGCTGAAGCTTTCTTT. This chain links TRBV11-2 with TRBJ1-1; D is unresolved. Germline assignment: CDR1 SGHAT and CDR2 FQNNGV. Trimming took 6 bases from V and 6 from J, leaving 23 bases between them. This CDR3 is 16 amino acids long.

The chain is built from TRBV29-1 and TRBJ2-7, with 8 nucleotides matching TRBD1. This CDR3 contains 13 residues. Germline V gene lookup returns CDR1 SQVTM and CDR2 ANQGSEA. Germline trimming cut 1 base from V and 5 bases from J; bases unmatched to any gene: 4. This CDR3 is CSVEGTGINEQYF. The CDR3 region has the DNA TGCAGCGTTGAAGGGACAGGGATCAACGAGCAGTACTTC.

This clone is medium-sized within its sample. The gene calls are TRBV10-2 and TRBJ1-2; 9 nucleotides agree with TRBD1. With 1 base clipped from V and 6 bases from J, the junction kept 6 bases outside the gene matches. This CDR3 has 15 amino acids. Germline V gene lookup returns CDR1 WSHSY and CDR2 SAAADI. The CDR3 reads CASSEWTGEHHGYTF. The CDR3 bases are TGCGCCAGCAGTGAGTGGACAGGGGAGCACCATGGCTACACCTTC.

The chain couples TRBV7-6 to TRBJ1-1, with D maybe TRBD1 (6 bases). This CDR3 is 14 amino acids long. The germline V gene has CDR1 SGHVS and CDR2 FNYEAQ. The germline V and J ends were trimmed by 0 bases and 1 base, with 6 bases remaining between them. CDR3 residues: CASSLATGNTEAFF. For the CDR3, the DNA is TGTGCCAGCAGCTTAGCGACAGGGAACACTGAAGCTTTCTTT.

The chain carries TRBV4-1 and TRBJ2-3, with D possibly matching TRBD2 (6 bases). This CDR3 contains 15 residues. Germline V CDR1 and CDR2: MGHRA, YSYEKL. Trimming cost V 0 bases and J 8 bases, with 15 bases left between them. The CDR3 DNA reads TGCGCCAGCAGCCAAGATGCGCGGGGTTATGGTACGCAGTATTTT. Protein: CASSQDARGYGTQYF.

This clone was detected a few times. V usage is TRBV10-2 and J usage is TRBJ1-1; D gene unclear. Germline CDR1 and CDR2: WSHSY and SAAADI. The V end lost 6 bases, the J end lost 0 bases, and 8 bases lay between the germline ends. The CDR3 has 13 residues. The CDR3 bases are TGCGCCAGCAGGGCAGGCATGAACACTGAAGCTTTCTTT. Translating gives CASRAGMNTEAFF.

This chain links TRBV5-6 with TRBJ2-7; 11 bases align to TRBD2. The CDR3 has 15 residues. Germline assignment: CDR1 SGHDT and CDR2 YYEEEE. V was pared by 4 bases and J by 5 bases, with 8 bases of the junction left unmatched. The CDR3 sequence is CASSPLTSGSDEQYF. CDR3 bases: TGTGCCAGCAGCCCCCTAACTAGCGGGAGCGACGAGCAGTACTTC. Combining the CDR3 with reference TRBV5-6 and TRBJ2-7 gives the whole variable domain DAGVTQSPTHLIKTRGQQVTLRCSPKSGHDTVSWYQQALGQGPQFIFQYYEEEERQRGNFPDRFSGHQFPNYSSELNVNALLLGDSALYLCASSPLTSGSDEQYFGPGTRLTVT.

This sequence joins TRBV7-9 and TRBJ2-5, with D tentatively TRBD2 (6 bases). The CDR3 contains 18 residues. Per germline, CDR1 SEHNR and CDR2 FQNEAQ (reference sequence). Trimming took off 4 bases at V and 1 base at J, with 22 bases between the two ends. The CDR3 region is CASSSTELRLGGQETQYF. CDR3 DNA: TGTGCCAGCAGCTCTACTGAGTTGAGGCTGGGAGGCCAAGAGACCCAGTACTTC.